The next 10 T cell receptor beta chains were all read from a single sample in a study of blood T cell repertoires in COVID-19. Assay used: immunoSEQ multiplex PCR; TCRdb lists only in-frame clones, some missing. Found here are fewer than 350,000 clones, 70% to 90% of them singletons; the top ten hold about an eighth. Specimen: peripheral blood. The receptor set was obtained from a woman aged 30 to 39 with COVID-19, enrolled during active disease.

The chain carries TRBV15 and TRBJ2-2; D is possibly TRBD2 (6 bases). The V end lost 5 bases, the J end lost 7 bases, and 26 bases lay between the germline ends. CDR1 is LNHNV and CDR2 is YYDKDF in the germline V gene (reference sequence). The CDR3 length is 18 residues. CDR3: CATSLPKVGGDKDGELFF. CDR3 in DNA: TGTGCCACCAGCCTGCCAAAGGTCGGAGGGGATAAAGACGGGGAGCTGTTTTTT. Combining the CDR3 with reference TRBV15 and TRBJ2-2 gives the whole variable domain DAMVIQNPRYQVTQFGKPVTLSCSQTLNHNVMYWYQQKSSQAPKLLFHYYDKDFNNEADTPDNFQSRRPNTSFCFLDIRSPGLGDTAMYLCATSLPKVGGDKDGELFFGEGSRLTVL.

The V gene is TRBV28, the J gene TRBJ2-2; TRBD2 aligns across 10 bases. After removal of 2 bases from V and 7 bases from J, the junction contained 4 bases not matched to a gene. CDR3 length: 15 residues. Germline loops: CDR1 MDHEN, CDR2 SYDVKM. CDR3 sequence: CASSLVSSGGGELFF. Here the CDR3 DNA reads TGTGCCAGCAGTTTAGTCTCTAGCGGGGGCGGGGAGCTGTTTTTT.

V is TRBV3-1 (or the pseudogene TRBV3-2) and J is TRBJ1-1; 8 bases match TRBD1. Trimming took 5 bases from V and 4 from J; bases not matched to a gene: 9. This CDR3 region has 15 residues. Germline V CDR1 and CDR2: LGHDT, YNNKEL (reference sequence). Here the CDR3 reads CASSYGTGGSTEAFF. The CDR3 DNA reads as TGTGCCAGCAGCTATGGGACAGGTGGGAGCACTGAAGCTTTCTTT.

The V gene is TRBV28, the J gene TRBJ1-5, with D unresolved. Looked up from germline, CDR1 is MDHEN and CDR2 is SYDVKM. This CDR3 has 15 residues. V lost 2 bases, J lost 4 bases, and 12 bases lay in between. The CDR3 spells CASSLGRRTNQPQHF. CDR3 DNA: TGTGCCAGCAGTTTAGGTAGGCGGACTAATCAGCCCCAGCATTTT.

The chain recombines TRBV7-2 with TRBJ2-3; no definite D call. The CDR3 sequence is 14 residues long. The V and J ends lost 1 base and 1 base respectively, with 6 bases between them. Per the germline V gene, CDR1 is SGHTA and CDR2 is FQGNSA. DNA for the CDR3: TGTGCCAGCAGCTTAGACCCAGGCACAGATACGCAGTATTTT. Translated: CASSLDPGTDTQYF.

V and J are TRBV19 and TRBJ2-2; possibly TRBD2 for D (6 bases). This CDR3 is 16 amino acids long. Per germline, CDR1 LNHDA and CDR2 SQIVND (reference sequence). V gave up 3 bases and J gave up 5 bases, with 16 bases separating them. CDR3: CASSIEGGWNTGELFF. CDR3 bases: TGTGCCAGTAGTATCGAAGGAGGGTGGAATACCGGGGAGCTGTTTTTT.

This clone has a single count. DNA for the CDR3: TGTGCCAGTAGTCAGGGGGCCGGGACCAAAAACATTCAGTACTTC. Translated: CASSQGAGTKNIQYF. The chain combines TRBV19 with TRBJ2-4, with 8 bases fitting TRBD1. The V gene end was trimmed by 5 bases and the J gene end by 2 bases; junction bases not matched to a gene: 5. Germline lookup yields CDR1 LNHDA and CDR2 SQIVND (reference sequence). The CDR3 has 15 amino acids.

V usage is TRBV5-1 and J usage is TRBJ2-5; 8 nucleotides match TRBD2. The CDR3 sequence is 15 residues long. The V segment lost 3 bases and the J segment 4 bases; nucleotides outside the gene matches: 8. Germline CDR1 reads SGHRS; CDR2 reads YFSETQ. The CDR3 bases are TGCGCCAGCAGCTACAGCGGGGGTCGAATAGAGACCCAGTACTTC. As protein: CASSYSGGRIETQYF.

This clone was recorded only once. The V and J genes are TRBV4-1 and TRBJ1-2, with TRBD1 as a possible D gene (5 bases). Germline loops: CDR1 MGHRA, CDR2 YSYEKL. V was shortened by 0 bases and J by 8 bases, with 22 bases between the two germline ends. The CDR3 has 17 amino acids. CDR3 sequence: CASSQDTVARVLSGYTF. The CDR3 nucleotides read TGCGCCAGCAGCCAAGATACGGTTGCCAGGGTTTTATCCGGCTACACCTTC.

The chain uses TRBV15 and TRBJ2-5; 9 nucleotides agree with TRBD2. The CDR3 covers 17 residues. J was trimmed by 1 base and V by 3 bases; bases with no gene match: 9. In germline, CDR1 is LNHNV, CDR2 YYDKDF (reference sequence). CDR3 loop: CATSRDLAGTFQETQYF. The CDR3 DNA is TGTGCCACCAGCAGGGATCTAGCGGGGACCTTCCAAGAGACCCAGTACTTC.